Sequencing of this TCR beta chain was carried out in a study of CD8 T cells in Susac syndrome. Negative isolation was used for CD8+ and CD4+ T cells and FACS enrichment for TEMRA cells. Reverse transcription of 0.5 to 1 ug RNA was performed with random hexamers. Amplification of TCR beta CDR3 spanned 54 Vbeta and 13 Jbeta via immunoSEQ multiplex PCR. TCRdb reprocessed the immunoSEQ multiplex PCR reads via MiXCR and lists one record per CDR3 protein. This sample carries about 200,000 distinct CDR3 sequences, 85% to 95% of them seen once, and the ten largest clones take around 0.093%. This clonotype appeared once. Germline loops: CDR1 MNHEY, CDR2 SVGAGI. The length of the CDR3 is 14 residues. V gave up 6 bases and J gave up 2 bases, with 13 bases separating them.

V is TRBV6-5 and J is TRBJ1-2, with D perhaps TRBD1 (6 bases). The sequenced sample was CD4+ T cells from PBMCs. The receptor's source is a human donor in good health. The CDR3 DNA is TGTGCCAGCAGGCCAGGACAGACAAACTATGGCTACACCTTC. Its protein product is CASRPGQTNYGYTF.